A single T cell receptor beta chain is shown here with its context. Its cognate antigen is unknown. This sample stems from a study of T-cell reconstitution after alpha-beta-depleted transplantation in children. The study, taken as a whole, reports: Some patients' high day-60 TCRbeta diversity was traced to surviving recipient T cells and thymic progenitors. The main origin of T-cell counts and diversity one year after transplant was newly produced T cells.

The TCRbeta library incorporated unique molecular identifiers. MiXCR was run by TCRdb on the PCR reads, yielding one entry per CDR3 protein. The table has around 370,000 distinct CDR3 sequences, under 20% seen once. Germline CDR1 DFQATT, CDR2 SNEGSKA (reference sequence). The V and J ends lost 3 bases and 5 bases, in that order; junction bases with no gene match: 18. CDR3 length: 18 amino acids. This chain connects TRBV20-1 to TRBJ2-5; 10 bases match TRBD2. The TCR sequence derives from a male patient aged 2 to 9 who had a stem cell transplant for acute lymphoblastic leukemia, so the T cells may come from the graft donor. This material consisted of PBMCs, mostly from graft donor cells, taken 360 days after TCRalphabeta/CD19-depleted stem cell transplant. The CDR3 DNA sequence: TGCAGTGCTAGCCCCCGGCTAGCGGGAGACGGTCCCCGGGAGACCCAGTACTTC. Encoded protein: CSASPRLAGDGPRETQYF.